One and the same sample provided the 16 T cell receptor beta chains below, sequenced in a study of blood T cells in healthy people across ages. A second roughly 6 to 12 cycle PCR used barcoded and J-beta primers. TCRdb reanalysed the 5' RACE reads using MiXCR and keeps one entry per CDR3 protein. The sample lists 1,300,000 or so distinct CDR3 sequences, 59% occurring once. Specimen: blood. These TCRs come from a man between 18 and 29 years old in good health.

This chain joins TRBV9 and TRBJ1-1; D is uncertain. V was shortened by 7 bases and J by 6 bases, with 16 bases between the two germline ends. The CDR3 sequence is 13 residues long. Germline loops: CDR1 SGDLS, CDR2 YYNGEE. In DNA, the CDR3 is TGTGCCAGCGAGGGTATTAGGTCTGCTGAAGCTTTCTTT. This gives the protein CASEGIRSAEAFF.

This clonotype was counted ten times or more. The CDR3 DNA reads TGTGCCAGCAGCTTAGGGGTCGCACCATCCGGGCAAGAGACCCAGTACTTC. Translation gives CASSLGVAPSGQETQYF. The chain joins TRBV7-6 to TRBJ2-5, with unresolved D. The length of the CDR3 is 17 residues. In germline, CDR1 is SGHVS, CDR2 FNYEAQ. Between the trimmed V and J ends, which lost 1 base and 2 bases, there was a span of 17 bases.

The chain joins TRBV5-1 to TRBJ2-7, with 11 bases aligning to TRBD1. CDR3 size: 14 residues. The germline gives CDR1 SGHRS, CDR2 YFSETQ. V lost 3 bases and J lost 6; bases outside the gene matches: 5. CDR3 DNA sequence: TGCGCCAGCAGCTCCTGGACAGGGGGCGGCGAGCAGTACTTC. Amino acids: CASSSWTGGGEQYF.

This sequence joins TRBV7-6 and TRBJ2-3; TRBD2 might be the D (5 bases). V lost 5 bases and J 13 bases, leaving 13 bases between the germline ends. CDR3 length: 11 residues. Germline-derived CDR1 and CDR2 are SGHVS and FNYEAQ. CDR3 in amino acids: CASSQGSGKYF. The CDR3 coding sequence is TGTGCCAGCAGCCAAGGATCGGGGAAGTATTTT.

V usage is TRBV2 and J usage is TRBJ2-3, with D possibly being TRBD2 (6 bases). With 4 bases removed from V and 0 bases from J, the gap between germline ends came to 14 bases. The CDR3 is 16 residues long. Germline V gives CDR1 SNHLY, CDR2 FYNNEI. In nucleotides, the CDR3 is TGTGCCAGCAGTGGGAGGAGGCGGGGAAGCACAGATACGCAGTATTTT. Translating it yields CASSGRRRGSTDTQYF.

This clonotype was observed a handful of times. This chain joins TRBV4-1 and TRBJ1-5, with D unresolved. V gave up 6 bases and J gave up 4 bases, with 10 bases separating them. The germline V gene encodes CDR1 MGHRA and CDR2 YSYEKL. The CDR3 has 13 amino acids. CDR3 sequence: CASSPAANQPQHF. The CDR3 nucleotides read TGCGCCAGCAGTCCCGCTGCGAATCAGCCCCAGCATTTT.

Comments on this clonotype: One junction end does not reproduce the germline sequence, and a read error may be involved. The J gene is TRBJ1-4, the V gene TRBV19; D remains unclear. Germline CDR1 is LNHDA and CDR2 is SQIVND (reference sequence). The CDR3 covers 14 residues. In DNA form, the CDR3 reads TGTGCCAGTAGTGTGGTTTCAACTAATGAAAAGCTGTTTTTT. Its translation: CASSVVSTNEKLFF.

In this sample, this clonotype turned up once. The gene calls are TRBV10-3 and TRBJ2-1, with 11 positions matching TRBD2. The CDR3 consists of 16 residues. Losses at the gene ends were 6 bases for V and 5 bases for J; bases not matched to a gene: 9. CDR1 and CDR2 (germline): ENHRY, SYGVKD. CDR3 protein: CAISRVAGGNDNEQFF. CDR3 nucleotide sequence: TGTGCCATCAGCCGAGTAGCGGGAGGGAATGACAATGAGCAGTTCTTC.

This clonotype was recorded only once. This chain uses TRBV6-5 with TRBJ1-1, with D perhaps matching TRBD1 (5 bases). This CDR3 region has 17 residues. The ends were cut back, 4 bases at V and 1 base at J, with 19 bases in the middle. The V gene's germline CDR1 is MNHEY and CDR2 SVGAGI. CDR3 bases: TGTGCCAGCAGTTTGCGGGCAGGGTCCTTTAAGAACACTGAAGCTTTCTTT. It translates to CASSLRAGSFKNTEAFF.

J is TRBJ2-7 and V is TRBV5-1; D may be TRBD1 (6 bases). With 4 bases removed from V and 7 bases from J, the gap between germline ends came to 18 bases. CDR1 is SGHRS, CDR2 YFSETQ, per germline. This CDR3 region has 14 residues. The CDR3 spells CASSAGTLLGEQYF. The DNA for the CDR3 is TGCGCCAGCAGCGCCGGGACACTATTGGGGGAGCAGTACTTC.

This rearrangement joins TRBV18 to TRBJ2-3; 8 bases fit TRBD1. J lost 5 bases, V lost 3 bases, and 7 bases had no gene match. The CDR3 extends over 15 amino acids. Per the germline V gene, CDR1 is KGHSH and CDR2 is LQKENI. The CDR3 DNA is TGTGCCAGCTCACCGGCTGGACAGGGTCGAGATACGCAGTATTTT. This codes for CASSPAGQGRDTQYF. The variable domain in full, with the rest retrieved from reference TRBV18 and TRBJ2-3, is NAGVMQNPRHLVRRRGQEARLRCSPMKGHSHVYWYRQLPEEGLKFMVYLQKENIIDESGMPKERFSAEFPKEGPSILRIQQVVRGDSAAYFCASSPAGQGRDTQYFGPGTRLTVL.

This clonotype was seen a few times. V usage is TRBV6-5 and J usage is TRBJ2-3; unclear D gene. CDR1 MNHEY and CDR2 SVGAGI come from the germline V gene. V lost 6 bases and J lost 4, with 11 bases in between. This CDR3 comprises 13 residues. The CDR3 region has the DNA TGTGCCAGCAGAGGTTCATGGGCAGATACGCAGTATTTT. It translates to CASRGSWADTQYF.

The rearrangement links TRBV28 to TRBJ2-3, with 10 bases aligning to TRBD1. This CDR3 is built from 16 residues. With 2 bases clipped from V and 0 bases from J, the junction kept 2 bases outside the gene matches. Looked up from germline, CDR1 is MDHEN and CDR2 is SYDVKM. CDR3 in DNA: TGTGCCAGCAGTTTAGGGACAGGGGACAGCACAGATACGCAGTATTTT. This gives the protein CASSLGTGDSTDTQYF.

The genes are TRBV7-2 and TRBJ2-7; D might be TRBD1 (6 bases). The V end lost 6 bases, the J end lost 5 bases, and 23 bases lay between the germline ends. The CDR3 contains 16 residues. Germline lookup yields CDR1 SGHTA and CDR2 FQGNSA. Written as DNA, the CDR3 is TGTGCCAGCAGTTTTCCATACAGGGACAATTTTAACGAGCAGTACTTC. This gives the protein CASSFPYRDNFNEQYF.

This clonotype came up a few times. This chain joins TRBV5-1 and TRBJ2-1; D perhaps matches TRBD1 (5 bases). Germline CDR1 and CDR2: SGHRS and YFSETQ. V dropped 2 bases and J dropped 5 bases, with 14 bases sitting between them. CDR3 length equals 15 residues. The CDR3 DNA reads TGCGCCAGCAGCTTCAAGGCAGGGAACAACAATGAGCAGTTCTTC. This encodes CASSFKAGNNNEQFF.

The chain employs TRBV30 and TRBJ2-4; a weak D match, TRBD2 (6 bases). The J call may be faulty, since TRBJ2-5 better matches the DNA end. Germline V CDR1 and CDR2: GTSNPN, SVGIG (reference sequence). The CDR3 is made up of 15 amino acids. In DNA, the CDR3 is TGTGCCTGGAGTATGGGGTCTAGCGTTCAAGAGACCCAGTACTTC. This sequence encodes CAWSMGSSVQETQYF.